What follows are 22 T cell receptor beta chains derived from one specimen sequenced in a study of CD8+ T cells in alopecia areata. Treatment: oral pan-JAK inhibitor, 5-10 mg twice daily. Investigators isolated RNA and reverse transcribed it into cDNA to act as the sequencing template. Some clones are missing from TCRdb's copy, which holds only in-frame ones; the method was immunoSEQ multiplex PCR. The sample contains 140,000 to 150,000 clones, 45% to 65% of which appear only once. Sequencing was performed on CD8+ T cells sorted from blood, taken at week 4, from a patient treated with tofacitinib. These receptors were obtained from a human donor with alopecia areata.

Written as DNA, the CDR3 is TGTGCCAGCACCCCGGACAGGGGTGGAATTGGCTACACCTTC. Encoded protein: CASTPDRGGIGYTF. This chain joins TRBV2 and TRBJ1-2; 9 bases map to TRBD1. The V gene end was trimmed by 7 bases and the J gene end by 7 bases; junction bases not matched to a gene: 10. Germline V lookup: CDR1 SNHLY, CDR2 FYNNEI. This CDR3 region has 14 residues.

This rearrangement joins TRBV5-6 to TRBJ2-4; 9 nucleotides match TRBD1. V lost 4 bases to trimming and J lost 4 bases; unmatched junction nucleotides: 3. The CDR3 extends over 14 amino acids. CDR1 and CDR2 from the germline V gene are SGHDT and YYEEEE. CDR3 sequence: CASSLGQGKNIQYF. CDR3 DNA sequence: TGTGCCAGCAGCCTCGGACAGGGGAAAAACATTCAGTACTTC.

V and J are TRBV29-1 and TRBJ2-7; no definite D call. Per the germline V gene, CDR1 is SQVTM and CDR2 is ANQGSEA. This CDR3 has 12 residues. Trimming removed 5 bases from V and 5 bases from J, with 13 bases in between. CDR3 protein: CSVWEQNDEQYF. The CDR3 region has the DNA TGCAGCGTTTGGGAACAGAATGACGAGCAGTACTTC.

The DNA for the CDR3 is TGTGCCAGCAGTTTCGACAGGATAGAGACCCAGTACTTC. Its protein is CASSFDRIETQYF. The chain uses TRBV6-5 and TRBJ2-5, with D possibly TRBD1 on 6 matching bases. The CDR3 covers 13 residues. Germline V CDR1 and CDR2: MNHEY, SVGAGI. Trimming took 4 bases from V and 4 from J, leaving 10 bases between them.

Here the CDR3 DNA reads TGCAGCGTTGAAGTGCCGAACACTGAAGCTTTCTTT. Its protein is CSVEVPNTEAFF. The chain links TRBV29-1 to TRBJ1-1, with unresolved D. CDR1 SQVTM and CDR2 ANQGSEA come from the germline V gene. The CDR3 has 12 residues. The V end was cut by 1 base, the J end by 1 base, with 4 bases between.

This clone was seen more than once but under ten times. The genes are TRBV30 and TRBJ2-5; maybe TRBD1 (6 bases). The V end lost 0 bases, the J end lost 4 bases, and 9 bases lay between the germline ends. Germline assignment: CDR1 GTSNPN and CDR2 SVGIG (reference sequence). CDR3 length: 13 amino acids. The CDR3 region is CAWSVTGIETQYF. CDR3 nucleotides: TGTGCCTGGAGTGTAACAGGGATAGAGACCCAGTACTTC.

CDR3 nucleotides: TGTGCCAGCAGCAACCTCAACGAGAGGGCTTTCTTT. It codes for CASSNLNERAFF. The gene calls are TRBV13 and TRBJ1-1; D uncertain. This CDR3 comprises 12 residues. Germline values: CDR1 PRHDT, CDR2 FYEKMQ (reference sequence). V shed 5 bases and J shed 11 bases, with 15 bases lying between them.

There are a few counts of this clone. The chain has TRBV10-3 and TRBJ2-7; TRBD1 is a possible D gene (6 bases). This CDR3 contains 14 residues. The germline CDR1 and CDR2 sequences are ENHRY and SYGVKD. V lost 3 bases and J lost 0, with 9 bases in between. CDR3 sequence: CAISDLDSSYEQYF. In DNA form, the CDR3 reads TGTGCCATCAGTGATCTGGACAGCTCCTACGAGCAGTACTTC.

This clone came up a few times. The chain employs TRBV14 and TRBJ2-1; 8 nucleotides match TRBD1. The V gene's germline CDR1 is SGHDN and CDR2 FVKESK. This CDR3 contains 15 residues. The V and J ends lost 0 bases and 9 bases, in that order; junction bases with no gene match: 7. CDR3 loop: CASSQDGQGLVEQFF. CDR3 nucleotides: TGTGCCAGCAGCCAAGATGGACAGGGTTTAGTTGAGCAGTTCTTC.

This clone was detected a few times. The chain recombines TRBV29-1 with TRBJ2-2, with 8 bases matching TRBD1. The length of the CDR3 is 15 residues. From germline, CDR1 is SQVTM and CDR2 ANQGSEA. V lost 4 bases and J lost 1; bases outside the gene matches: 5. The CDR3 coding sequence is TGCAGCGTTGTGGGGGACAGGTTGAACACCGGGGAGCTGTTTTTT. Residues: CSVVGDRLNTGELFF.

The rearrangement uses TRBV12-2 and TRBJ2-3; TRBD2, as called in the table, went unchecked against the DNA. TRBV12-2 is labeled a pseudogene. The CDR3 extends over 15 amino acids. Written as DNA, the CDR3 is TGTGCAAGTCGTCGAAAGCGGGGGGGCCCAGATACGCAGTATTTT. Encoded protein: CASRRKRGGPDTQYF.

This clone was detected only once. The chain uses TRBV27 and TRBJ2-2; 10 nucleotides align to TRBD1. This CDR3 is 16 amino acids long. Trimming took 6 bases from V and 7 from J; bases not matched to a gene: 11. Per germline, CDR1 MNHEY and CDR2 SMNVEV (reference sequence). CDR3 nucleotides: TGTGCCAGCAGGCGGTGGGGGACAGGGGAGGACGGGGAGCTGTTTTTT. Its protein product is CASRRWGTGEDGELFF.

The rearrangement links TRBV6-5 to TRBJ2-4, with 8 bases fitting TRBD1. The CDR3 is 13 residues long. V was pared by 2 bases and J by 6 bases, with 0 bases of the junction left unmatched. Germline V lookup: CDR1 MNHEY, CDR2 SVGAGI. CDR3 in DNA: TGTGCCAGCAGTTACCAGGGGGCAAACATTCAGTACTTC. It translates to CASSYQGANIQYF.

The chain combines TRBV11-2 with TRBJ2-3; no reliable D call. Germline V gives CDR1 SGHAT, CDR2 FQNNGV. V was shortened by 2 bases and J by 3 bases, with 0 bases between the two germline ends. This CDR3 has 11 residues. Written as DNA, the CDR3 is TGTGCCAGCAGCTTAACAGATACGCAGTATTTT. The encoded protein is CASSLTDTQYF. The complete variable domain, with remaining parts taken from reference TRBV11-2 and TRBJ2-3, reads EAGVAQSPRYKIIEKRQSVAFWCNPISGHATLYWYQQILGQGPKLLIQFQNNGVVDDSQLPKDRFSAERLKGVDSTLKIQPAKLEDSAVYLCASSLTDTQYFGPGTRLTVL.

This CDR3 reads CAWGQGKNTGELFF. DNA for the CDR3: TGTGCCTGGGGACAGGGAAAGAACACCGGGGAGCTGTTTTTT. V gene TRBV30 combines with J gene TRBJ2-2; 8 bases match TRBD1. The trim removed 5 bases at V and 1 base at J, leaving 3 bases unmatched. The CDR3 contains 14 residues. Germline assignment: CDR1 GTSNPN and CDR2 SVGIG (reference sequence).

This clone came up a few times. This chain links TRBV11-2 with TRBJ2-3; D unresolved. The germline CDR1 and CDR2 sequences are SGHAT and FQNNGV. Trimming stripped 6 bases from V and 5 bases from J, with 18 bases between. This CDR3 region has 15 residues. CDR3 in DNA: TGTGCCAGCAGTTTAAGTGGGCCACCCAGAGATACGCAGTATTTT. Its translation is CASSLSGPPRDTQYF.

The chain joins TRBV30 to TRBJ2-7; D is perhaps TRBD2 (5 bases). Trimming took 3 bases from V and 3 from J, leaving 6 bases between them. Germline V gives CDR1 GTSNPN, CDR2 SVGIG (reference sequence). This CDR3 has 11 residues. CDR3 DNA: TGTGCCTGGAGAAGCGGCTACGAGCAGTACTTC. It encodes CAWRSGYEQYF.

V usage is TRBV27 and J usage is TRBJ2-7; D unclear. Trimming cost V 3 bases and J 2 bases, with 11 bases left between them. CDR3 length: 14 residues. CDR1 is MNHEY, CDR2 SMNVEV, per germline (reference sequence). Here the CDR3 reads CASSFSTGAYEQYF. The CDR3 DNA reads TGTGCCAGCAGTTTTAGCACTGGGGCCTACGAGCAGTACTTC.

The V and J genes are TRBV7-9 and TRBJ1-6; D call uncertain. Trimming left V 5 bases short and J 8 bases short, with 4 bases between. The CDR3 spans 11 residues. CDR1 is SEHNR, CDR2 FQNEAQ, per germline (reference sequence). The CDR3 protein is CASSRDSPLHF. The CDR3 region has the DNA TGTGCCAGCAGCCGGGATTCACCCCTCCACTTT.

This clone showed up just a few times. V and J are TRBV6-6 and TRBJ2-4; the match to TRBD2 covers 8 bases. V shed 7 bases, J shed 6 bases, and the junction held 8 bases outside the gene matches. The germline CDR1 and CDR2 sequences are MNHNY and SVGAGI (reference sequence). The CDR3 has 14 residues. The CDR3 DNA reads as TGTGCCAGCACCCTCGGAGCGGGGGCAAACATTCAGTACTTC. Its protein product is CASTLGAGANIQYF.

This clone was seen repeatedly, ten times or more. The CDR3 loop is CASSQGRGSYNEQFF. CDR3 in DNA: TGTGCCAGCAGCCAAGGCAGGGGCTCCTACAATGAGCAGTTCTTC. V usage is TRBV14 and J usage is TRBJ2-1; tentatively, D is TRBD1 (6 bases). The CDR3 length is 15 residues. Per the germline V gene, CDR1 is SGHDN and CDR2 is FVKESK. V lost 1 base and J 0 bases, leaving 7 bases between the germline ends.

The V and J genes are TRBV9 and TRBJ2-2; tentatively, D is TRBD1 (6 bases). Germline V gene data show CDR1 as SGDLS and CDR2 as YYNGEE. V shed 3 bases and J shed 6 bases, with 9 bases lying between them. This CDR3 has 13 residues. CDR3 protein: CASSEGQPGELFF. For the CDR3, the DNA is TGTGCCAGCAGCGAAGGACAGCCCGGGGAGCTGTTTTTT.